These T cell receptor beta chains were read from a single sample in a study of vaccination effects on CD4 cells after COVID-19. Profiled with immunoSEQ multiplex PCR; TCRdb holds only in-frame clones, not every one. The sample lists about 47,000 clones, roughly 70% occurring once. Their target antigens are unknown. The sequencing here drew on CD4+ T cells from PBMCs cultured without peptide, taken after COVID-19 vaccination. The receptors come from a human donor who received a COVID-19 vaccine. The CDR3 runs from the conserved cysteine through the conserved F or W. The D gene is left open where the match is weak. Some rows have no size entry. The others give once, few or many, or a class for an expanded clone.

J gene,D gene,clone size,V gene,CDR3 DNA,CDR3 protein
TRBJ2-1,-,-,TRBV7-8,TGTGCCAGCAGCTTAAACGACTACAATGAGCAGTTCTTC,CASSLNDYNEQFF
TRBJ1-5,TRBD1,-,TRBV5-1,TGCGCCAGCAGCTTAGGGACAGGGGGCGATCAGCCCCAGCATTTT,CASSLGTGGDQPQHF
TRBJ1-6,-,-,TRBV6-5,TGTGCCAGCAGTTACTCGTTCGCGGGTAGCACACCCCTCCACTTT,CASSYSFAGSTPLHF
TRBJ2-7,-,-,TRBV23-1,TGCGCCAGCAGGCCCACTTTCCTGCGGATAGCGAAGAGCTCCTACGAGCAGTACTTC,CASRPTFLRIAKSSYEQYF
TRBJ1-5,-,once,TRBV2,TGTGCCAGCAGTGAGGGGCTCACCGATAATCAGCCCCAGCATTTT,CASSEGLTDNQPQHF
TRBJ2-2,-,-,TRBV27,TGTGCCAGCAGTTTATCAATACTCCGGATCGGGGAGCTGTTTTTT,CASSLSILRIGELFF
TRBJ2-7,TRBD2,-,TRBV6-1,TGTGCCAGCAGTGAAATAGCGGGAGGGTCCTACGAGCAGTACTTC,CASSEIAGGSYEQYF
TRBJ1-1,-,-,TRBV18,TGTGCCAGCTCACCACAAGGGGTAGCGATGAACACTGAAGCTTTCTTT,CASSPQGVAMNTEAFF
TRBJ2-7,-,-,TRBV6-5,TGTGCCAGCAGTAGCGTATTGGGTTCCTACGAGCAGTACTTC,CASSSVLGSYEQYF
TRBJ2-7,-,few,TRBV4-2,TGTGCCAGCAGCCAAGACATAGCGCCGTCCTACGAGCAGTACTTC,CASSQDIAPSYEQYF
TRBJ2-2,TRBD2,-,TRBV18,TGTGCCAGCTCACCTTTTATATCCCTAGCGGATAACACCGGGGAGCTGTTTTTT,CASSPFISLADNTGELFF
TRBJ2-7,-,-,TRBV3-1/TRBV3-2,TGTGCCAGCGGGAGAAGTCCCTACGAGCAGTACTTC,CASGRSPYEQYF
TRBJ1-5,-,-,TRBV6-6,TGTGCCAGCAGTTACGTGGCATCGGCTGGCAATCAGCCCCAGCATTTT,CASSYVASAGNQPQHF
TRBJ2-6,-,-,TRBV9,TGTGCCAGCAGCGTAAGTAGCTCTGGGGCCAACGTCCTGACTTTC,CASSVSSSGANVLTF
TRBJ1-2,TRBD1,few,TRBV2,TGTGCCAGCACCCCCGGGACAGGGTTCTCTGGCTACACCTTC,CASTPGTGFSGYTF
TRBJ2-1,TRBD2,-,TRBV7-2,TGTGCCAGCAGCCCCGGGACTAGCGGGCCCTACAATGAGCAGTTCTTC,CASSPGTSGPYNEQFF
TRBJ1-2,-,once,TRBV7-8,TGTGCCAGCAGCTTACCCGGTCGGGCAGGGAGGACGTCCGATGGCTACACCTTC,CASSLPGRAGRTSDGYTF
TRBJ2-2,TRBD1,-,TRBV4-1,TGCGCCAGCAGGGGACAGTCCGTTACGTTTACCGGGGAGCTGTTTTTT,CASRGQSVTFTGELFF
TRBJ1-1,-,-,TRBV5-1,TGCGCCAGCAGCTTAACCGGGACATTGGCTGAAGCTTTCTTT,CASSLTGTLAEAFF
TRBJ2-1,-,-,TRBV29-1,TGCAGCGTTGAAGAGGGACCCCCTAACAATGAGCAGTTCTTC,CSVEEGPPNNEQFF
TRBJ1-1,-,-,TRBV7-9,TGTGCCAGCAGCTTAGCTTCCATGAACACTGAAGCTTTCTTT,CASSLASMNTEAFF
TRBJ2-7,TRBD1,-,TRBV6-5,TGTGCCAGCAGGCTCGACAGGGGTTCGAACTACGAGCAGTACTTC,CASRLDRGSNYEQYF
TRBJ2-2,TRBD2,-,TRBV27,TGTGCCAGTCGGCCTAGCGGTTACACCGGGGAGCTGTTTTTT,CASRPSGYTGELFF
TRBJ2-3,-,-,TRBV6-2/TRBV6-3,TGTGCCAGCAGTTACAAAGTAACAGATACGCAGTATTTT,CASSYKVTDTQYF
TRBJ1-3,-,few,TRBV10-3,TGTGCCACCAGGACCTACTCTGGAAACACCATATATTTT,CATRTYSGNTIYF
TRBJ2-7,TRBD1,-,TRBV4-2,TGTGCCAGCAGCCAGGGACAGGGGTATGGCGAGCAGTACTTC,CASSQGQGYGEQYF